This record looks at one T cell receptor (beta chain) sequence and its context. These data come from a study of blood T cells in healthy people across ages. The CDR3 totals 15 residues. Trimming took off 0 bases at V and 1 base at J, with 9 bases between the two ends. Germline values: CDR1 ENHRY, CDR2 SYGVKD. Sample-barcoded 5' priming and a J-beta primer mix drove a second PCR of about 6 to 12 cycles. MiXCR, run by TCRdb on the 5' RACE reads, gives a single entry per CDR3 protein. Here the sample spans around 2 million distinct CDR3 sequences, 35% to 50% being singletons. Per sample, a minimum of 6 million PBMCs were isolated.

V and J are TRBV10-3 and TRBJ1-1; no firm D call. This TCR derives from a human donor in good health. Sequencing was performed on blood. This chain's CDR3 is CAISESGRENTEAFF. DNA of the CDR3: TGTGCCATCAGTGAGTCGGGAAGGGAGAACACTGAAGCTTTCTTT.